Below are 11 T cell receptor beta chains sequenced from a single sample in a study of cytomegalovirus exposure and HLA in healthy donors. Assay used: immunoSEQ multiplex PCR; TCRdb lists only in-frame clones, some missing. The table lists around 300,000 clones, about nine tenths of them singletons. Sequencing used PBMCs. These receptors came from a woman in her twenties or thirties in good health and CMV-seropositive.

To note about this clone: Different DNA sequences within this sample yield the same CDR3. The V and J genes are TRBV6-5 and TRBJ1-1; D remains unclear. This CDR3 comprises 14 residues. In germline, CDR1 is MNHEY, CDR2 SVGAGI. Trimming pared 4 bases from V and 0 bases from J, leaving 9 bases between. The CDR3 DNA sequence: TGTGCCAGCAGTTCCCGCGGATTGAACACTGAAGCTTTCTTT. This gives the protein CASSSRGLNTEAFF.

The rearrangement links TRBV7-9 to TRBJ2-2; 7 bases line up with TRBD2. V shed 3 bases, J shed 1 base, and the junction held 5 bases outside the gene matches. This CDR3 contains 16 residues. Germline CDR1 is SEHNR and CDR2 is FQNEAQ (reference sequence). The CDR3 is CASSFPGTKNTGELFF. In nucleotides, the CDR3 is TGTGCCAGCAGCTTCCCCGGGACTAAGAACACCGGGGAGCTGTTTTTT.

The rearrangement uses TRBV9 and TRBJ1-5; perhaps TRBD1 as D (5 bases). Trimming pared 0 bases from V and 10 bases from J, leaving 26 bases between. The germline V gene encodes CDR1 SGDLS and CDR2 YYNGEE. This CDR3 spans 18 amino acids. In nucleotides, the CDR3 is TGTGCCAGCAGCGTAGAGGACGGGGGAGCAGGGTCCAGGATCCCCCAGCATTTT. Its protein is CASSVEDGGAGSRIPQHF.

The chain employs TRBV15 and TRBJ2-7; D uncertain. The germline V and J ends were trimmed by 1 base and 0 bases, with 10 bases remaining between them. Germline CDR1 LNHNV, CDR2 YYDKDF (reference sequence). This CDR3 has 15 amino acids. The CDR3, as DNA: TGTGCCACCAGCAGAGGCTCAGTGAGCTCCTACGAGCAGTACTTC. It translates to CATSRGSVSSYEQYF. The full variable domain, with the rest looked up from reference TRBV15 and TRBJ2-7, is DAMVIQNPRYQVTQFGKPVTLSCSQTLNHNVMYWYQQKSSQAPKLLFHYYDKDFNNEADTPDNFQSRRPNTSFCFLDIRSPGLGDTAMYLCATSRGSVSSYEQYFGPGTRLTVT.

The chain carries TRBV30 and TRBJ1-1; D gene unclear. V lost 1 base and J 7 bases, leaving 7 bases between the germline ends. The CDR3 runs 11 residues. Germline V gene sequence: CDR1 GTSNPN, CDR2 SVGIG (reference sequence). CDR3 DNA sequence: TGTGCCTGGAGTGAACGCATTGAAGCTTTCTTT. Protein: CAWSERIEAFF.

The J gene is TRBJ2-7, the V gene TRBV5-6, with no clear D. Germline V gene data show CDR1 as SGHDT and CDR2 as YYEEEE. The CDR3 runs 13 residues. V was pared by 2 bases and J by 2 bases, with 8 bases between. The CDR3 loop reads CASSFQPTYEQYF. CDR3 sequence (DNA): TGTGCCAGCAGCTTCCAGCCCACCTACGAGCAGTACTTC.

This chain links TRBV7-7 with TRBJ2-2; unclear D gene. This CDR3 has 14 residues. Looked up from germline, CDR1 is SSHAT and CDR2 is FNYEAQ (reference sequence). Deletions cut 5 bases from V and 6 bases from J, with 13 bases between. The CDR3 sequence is CASSPTPLAGELFF. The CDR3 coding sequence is TGTGCCAGCAGCCCAACTCCTCTCGCCGGGGAGCTGTTTTTT.

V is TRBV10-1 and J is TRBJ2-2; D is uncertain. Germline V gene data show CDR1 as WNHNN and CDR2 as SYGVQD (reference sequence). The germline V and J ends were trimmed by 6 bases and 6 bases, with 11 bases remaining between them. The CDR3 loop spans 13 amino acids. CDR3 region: CASSITTSGELFF. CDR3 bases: TGCGCCAGCAGCATTACGACGTCCGGGGAGCTGTTTTTT.

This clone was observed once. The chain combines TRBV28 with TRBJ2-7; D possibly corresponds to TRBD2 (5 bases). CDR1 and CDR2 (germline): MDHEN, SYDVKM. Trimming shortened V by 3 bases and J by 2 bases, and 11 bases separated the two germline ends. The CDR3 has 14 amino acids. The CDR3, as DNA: TGTGCCAGCAGTTTTCGAGGACTGACCTACGAGCAGTACTTC. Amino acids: CASSFRGLTYEQYF.

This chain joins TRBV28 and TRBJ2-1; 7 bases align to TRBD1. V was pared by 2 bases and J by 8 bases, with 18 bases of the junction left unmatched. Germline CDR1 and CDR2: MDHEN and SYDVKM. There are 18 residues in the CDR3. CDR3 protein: CASSLPSGDRAGDDEQFF. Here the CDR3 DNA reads TGTGCCAGCAGTTTACCATCCGGTGACAGGGCCGGCGACGATGAGCAGTTCTTC.

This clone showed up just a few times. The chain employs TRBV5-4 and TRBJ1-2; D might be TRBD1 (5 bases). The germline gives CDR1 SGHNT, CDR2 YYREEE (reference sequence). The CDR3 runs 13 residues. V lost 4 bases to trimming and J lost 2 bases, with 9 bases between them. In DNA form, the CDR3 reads TGTGCCAGCAGCCTTCAGGGAAACTATGGCTACACCTTC. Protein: CASSLQGNYGYTF.